Only one count was recorded for the clone carrying this TCR beta chain. This record comes from a study of shared clonotypes between healthy human individuals. Study information: Plates per donor: three CD4 naive, three CD4 memory, two CD8 naive, one CD8 memory.

Sorted-subset replicate PCRs used about 200 ng of genomic DNA. This amount corresponded to approximately 30,000 T cell genomes. The repertoire was sequenced with immunoSEQ multiplex PCR; TCRdb's copy has only in-frame clones and lacks some. Among some 2.4 million clones listed, roughly 93% were seen once. Germline V CDR1 and CDR2: LNHDA, SQIVND (reference sequence). V trimming: 4 bases; J trimming: 4 bases; junction bases outside the gene matches: 6. The CDR3 has 15 residues. The chain combines TRBV19 with TRBJ2-2; 7 nucleotides match TRBD1. The TCR was taken from a man aged 18 to 29 in good health. Some clones in this sample may be carry-over from other donors' samples. The sequenced sample consisted of naive CD4+ T cells from PBMCs. Noted subset: CD45RA+ positively selected. The CDR3 DNA reads TGTGCCAGTAGTAAGAGGGGGCGAATCACCGGGGAGCTGTTTTTT. Protein: CASSKRGRITGELFF.